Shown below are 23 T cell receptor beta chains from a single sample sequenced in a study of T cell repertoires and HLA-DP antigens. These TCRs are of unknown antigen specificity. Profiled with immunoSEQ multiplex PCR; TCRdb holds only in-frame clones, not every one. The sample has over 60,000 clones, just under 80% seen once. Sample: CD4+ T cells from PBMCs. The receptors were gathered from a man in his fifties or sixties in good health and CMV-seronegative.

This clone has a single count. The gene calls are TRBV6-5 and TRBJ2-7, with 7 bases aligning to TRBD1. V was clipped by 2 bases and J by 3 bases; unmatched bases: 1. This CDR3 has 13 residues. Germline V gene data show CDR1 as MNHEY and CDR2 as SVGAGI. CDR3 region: CASSYRQGYEQYF. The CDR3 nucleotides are TGTGCCAGCAGTTACCGACAGGGCTACGAGCAGTACTTC.

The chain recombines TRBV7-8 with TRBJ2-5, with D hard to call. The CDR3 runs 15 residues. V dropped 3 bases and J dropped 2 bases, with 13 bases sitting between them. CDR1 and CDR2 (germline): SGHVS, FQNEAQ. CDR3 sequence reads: CASSLWVPSQETQYF. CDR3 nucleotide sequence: TGTGCCAGCAGCTTGTGGGTACCCAGTCAAGAGACCCAGTACTTC.

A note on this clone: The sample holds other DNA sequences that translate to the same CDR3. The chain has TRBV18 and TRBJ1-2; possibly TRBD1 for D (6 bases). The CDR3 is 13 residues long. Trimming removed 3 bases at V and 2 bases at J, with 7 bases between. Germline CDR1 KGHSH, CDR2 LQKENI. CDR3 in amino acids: CASSPDSNYGYTF. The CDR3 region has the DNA TGTGCCAGCTCACCGGACAGCAACTATGGCTACACCTTC.

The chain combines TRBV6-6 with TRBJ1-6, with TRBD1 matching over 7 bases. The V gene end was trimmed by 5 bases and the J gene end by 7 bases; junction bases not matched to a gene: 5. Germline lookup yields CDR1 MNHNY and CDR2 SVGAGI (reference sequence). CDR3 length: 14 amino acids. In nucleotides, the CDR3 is TGTGCCAGCAGTGGCGACAGGGTCAATTCACCCCTCCACTTT. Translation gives CASSGDRVNSPLHF.

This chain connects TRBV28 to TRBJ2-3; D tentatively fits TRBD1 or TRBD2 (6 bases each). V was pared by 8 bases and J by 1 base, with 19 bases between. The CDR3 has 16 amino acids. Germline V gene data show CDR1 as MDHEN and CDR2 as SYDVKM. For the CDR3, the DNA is TGTGCCAGCGGTAGGGGGGCTTGGTTGGGCACAGATACGCAGTATTTT. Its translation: CASGRGAWLGTDTQYF. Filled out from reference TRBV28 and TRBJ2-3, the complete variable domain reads DVKVTQSSRYLVKRTGEKVFLECVQDMDHENMFWYRQDPGLGLRLIYFSYDVKMKEKGDIPEGYSVSREKKERFSLILESASTNQTSMYLCASGRGAWLGTDTQYFGPGTRLTVL.

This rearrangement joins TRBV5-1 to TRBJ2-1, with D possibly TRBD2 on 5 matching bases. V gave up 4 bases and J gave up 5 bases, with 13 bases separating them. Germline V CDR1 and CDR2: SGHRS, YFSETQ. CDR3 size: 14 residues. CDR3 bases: TGCGCCAGCAGCCGGCGGACTGCCCACAATGAGCAGTTCTTC. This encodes CASSRRTAHNEQFF.

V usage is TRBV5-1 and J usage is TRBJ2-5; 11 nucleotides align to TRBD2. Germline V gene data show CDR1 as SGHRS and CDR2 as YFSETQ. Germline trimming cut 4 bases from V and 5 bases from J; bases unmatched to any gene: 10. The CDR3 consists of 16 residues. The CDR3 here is CASSLLAGGPLETQYF. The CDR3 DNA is TGCGCCAGCAGCCTATTAGCGGGGGGGCCGCTGGAGACCCAGTACTTC.

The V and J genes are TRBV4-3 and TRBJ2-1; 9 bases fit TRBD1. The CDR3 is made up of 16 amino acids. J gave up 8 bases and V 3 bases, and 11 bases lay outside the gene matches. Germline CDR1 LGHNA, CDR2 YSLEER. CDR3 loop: CASSHRPTGGYDEQFF. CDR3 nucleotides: TGCGCCAGCAGCCATAGGCCGACAGGGGGTTACGATGAGCAGTTCTTC.

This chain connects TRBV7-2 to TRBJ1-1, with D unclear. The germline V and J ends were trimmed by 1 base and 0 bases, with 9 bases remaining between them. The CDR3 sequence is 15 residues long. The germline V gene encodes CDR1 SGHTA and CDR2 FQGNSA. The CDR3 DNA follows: TGTGCCAGCAGCTTAGACGGGTCAGTGAACACTGAAGCTTTCTTT. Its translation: CASSLDGSVNTEAFF.

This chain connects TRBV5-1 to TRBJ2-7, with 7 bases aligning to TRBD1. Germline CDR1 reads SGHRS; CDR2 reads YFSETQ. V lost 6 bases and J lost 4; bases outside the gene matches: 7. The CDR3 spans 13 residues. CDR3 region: CASNKGRGYEQYF. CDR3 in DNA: TGCGCCAGCAATAAAGGCAGGGGGTACGAGCAGTACTTC.

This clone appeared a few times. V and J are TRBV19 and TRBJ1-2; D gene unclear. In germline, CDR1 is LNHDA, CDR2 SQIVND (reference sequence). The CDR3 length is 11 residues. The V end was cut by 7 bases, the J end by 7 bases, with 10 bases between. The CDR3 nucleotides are TGTGCCAGTATGGGCCTACGTGGCTACACCTTC. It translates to CASMGLRGYTF.

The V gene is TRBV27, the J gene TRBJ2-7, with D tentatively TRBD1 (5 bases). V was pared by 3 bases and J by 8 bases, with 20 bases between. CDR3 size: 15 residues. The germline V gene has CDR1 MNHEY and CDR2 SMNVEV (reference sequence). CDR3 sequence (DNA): TGTGCCAGCAGTTTCCGCTGGGGCTACAATGGCAAGCAGTACTTC. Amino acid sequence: CASSFRWGYNGKQYF.

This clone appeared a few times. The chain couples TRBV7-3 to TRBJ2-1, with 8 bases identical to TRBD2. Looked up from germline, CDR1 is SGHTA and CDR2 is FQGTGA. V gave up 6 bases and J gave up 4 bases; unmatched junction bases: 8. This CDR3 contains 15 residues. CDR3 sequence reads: CASSRAGARYNEQFF. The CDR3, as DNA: TGTGCCAGCAGTCGAGCGGGGGCCCGATACAATGAGCAGTTCTTC.

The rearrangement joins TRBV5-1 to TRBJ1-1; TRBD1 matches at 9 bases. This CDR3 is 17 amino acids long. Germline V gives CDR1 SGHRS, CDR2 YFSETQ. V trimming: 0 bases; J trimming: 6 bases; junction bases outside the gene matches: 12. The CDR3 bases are TGCGCCAGCAGCTTGGATGGGACAGGGTCCGGACGGGCTGAAGCTTTCTTT. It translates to CASSLDGTGSGRAEAFF.

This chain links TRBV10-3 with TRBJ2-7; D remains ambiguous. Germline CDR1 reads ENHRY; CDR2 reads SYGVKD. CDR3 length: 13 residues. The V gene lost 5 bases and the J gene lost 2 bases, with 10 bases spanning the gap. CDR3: CAISYYQAYEQYF. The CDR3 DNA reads TGTGCCATCAGTTATTACCAGGCCTACGAGCAGTACTTC.

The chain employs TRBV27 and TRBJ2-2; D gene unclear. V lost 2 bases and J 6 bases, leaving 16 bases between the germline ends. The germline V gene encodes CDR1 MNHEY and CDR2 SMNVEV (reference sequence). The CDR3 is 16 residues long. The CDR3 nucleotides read TGTGCCAGCAGTTTAGGGCGTGGTAGGATTCCCGGGGAGCTGTTTTTT. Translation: CASSLGRGRIPGELFF.

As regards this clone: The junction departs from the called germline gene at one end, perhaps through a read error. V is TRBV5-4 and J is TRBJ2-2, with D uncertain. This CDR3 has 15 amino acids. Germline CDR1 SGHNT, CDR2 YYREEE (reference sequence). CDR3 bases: TGTGCCAGCAGCCCCCGGACCACGAATACCGGGGAGCTGTTTTTT. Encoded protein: CASSPRTTNTGELFF.

Written as DNA, the CDR3 is TGTGCCAGCAGCTTAGAGACAGGGGCCCCCAACAATGAGCAGTTCTTC. It is translated as CASSLETGAPNNEQFF. The rearrangement links TRBV7-2 to TRBJ2-1, with TRBD1 matching over 8 bases. The germline V gene encodes CDR1 SGHTA and CDR2 FQGNSA. This CDR3 contains 16 residues. V was clipped by 1 base and J by 5 bases; unmatched bases: 7.

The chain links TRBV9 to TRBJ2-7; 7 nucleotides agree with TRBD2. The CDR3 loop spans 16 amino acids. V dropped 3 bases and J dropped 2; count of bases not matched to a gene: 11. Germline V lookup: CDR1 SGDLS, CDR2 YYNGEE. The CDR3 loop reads CASSGSSGRGTYEQYF. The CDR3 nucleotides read TGTGCCAGCAGCGGAAGCTCAGGGCGGGGGACCTACGAGCAGTACTTC.

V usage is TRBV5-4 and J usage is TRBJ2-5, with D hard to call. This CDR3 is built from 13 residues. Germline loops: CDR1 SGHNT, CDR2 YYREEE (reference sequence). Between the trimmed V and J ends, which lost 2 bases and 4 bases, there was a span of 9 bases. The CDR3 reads CASSLVSGETQYF. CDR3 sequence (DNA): TGTGCCAGCAGCTTAGTTAGTGGAGAGACCCAGTACTTC.

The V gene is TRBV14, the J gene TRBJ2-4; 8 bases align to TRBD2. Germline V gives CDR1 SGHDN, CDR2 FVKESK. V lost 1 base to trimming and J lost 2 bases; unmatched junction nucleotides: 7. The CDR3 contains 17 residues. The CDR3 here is CASSQVGPGGSKNIQYF. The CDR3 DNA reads TGTGCCAGCAGCCAAGTCGGCCCGGGAGGGTCCAAAAACATTCAGTACTTC. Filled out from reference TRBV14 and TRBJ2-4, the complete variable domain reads EAGVTQFPSHSVIEKGQTVTLRCDPISGHDNLYWYRRVMGKEIKFLLHFVKESKQDESGMPNNRFLAERTGGTYSTLKVQPAELEDSGVYFCASSQVGPGGSKNIQYFGAGTRLSVL.

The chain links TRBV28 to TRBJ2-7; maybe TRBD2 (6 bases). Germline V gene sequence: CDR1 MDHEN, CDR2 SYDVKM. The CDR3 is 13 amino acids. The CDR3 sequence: CATLRGDSYEQYF. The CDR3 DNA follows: TGTGCGACCCTTCGCGGGGACTCCTACGAGCAGTACTTC.

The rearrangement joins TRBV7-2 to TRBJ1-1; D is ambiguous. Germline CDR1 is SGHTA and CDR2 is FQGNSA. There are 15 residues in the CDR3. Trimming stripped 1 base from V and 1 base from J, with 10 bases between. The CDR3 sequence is CASSLEGRRNTEAFF. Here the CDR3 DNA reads TGTGCCAGCAGCTTAGAGGGCAGGCGGAACACTGAAGCTTTCTTT.